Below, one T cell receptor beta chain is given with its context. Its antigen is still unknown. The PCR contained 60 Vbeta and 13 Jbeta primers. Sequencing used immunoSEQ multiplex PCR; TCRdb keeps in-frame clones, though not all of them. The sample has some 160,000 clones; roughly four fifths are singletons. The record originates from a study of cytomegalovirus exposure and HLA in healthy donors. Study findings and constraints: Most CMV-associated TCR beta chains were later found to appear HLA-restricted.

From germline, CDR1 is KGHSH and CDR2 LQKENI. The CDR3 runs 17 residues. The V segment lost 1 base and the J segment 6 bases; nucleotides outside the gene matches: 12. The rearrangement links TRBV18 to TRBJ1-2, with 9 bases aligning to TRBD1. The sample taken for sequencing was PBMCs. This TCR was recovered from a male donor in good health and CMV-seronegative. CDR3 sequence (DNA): TGTGCCAGCTCACCACTCACAGGGGGCGAAAAGGTGAATGGCTACACCTTC. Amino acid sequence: CASSPLTGGEKVNGYTF.